These 7 T cell receptor beta chains were all obtained from the same sample, sequenced in a study of OX40 agonist ivuxolimab in advanced cancers. Only in-frame clones appear in the TCRdb table, and some are missing; sequencing was by immunoSEQ multiplex PCR. Here the sample spans 55,000 to 65,000 clones, approximately 82% being singletons. Material: CD4+ or CD8+ T cells sorted from blood, obtained in a trial of the OX40 agonist ivuxolimab. The origin of the receptors is an adult with an advanced solid tumor such as melanoma, head and neck, liver or kidney cancer.

The chain combines TRBV1 with TRBJ2-5; TRBD2 was called by the table and not checked on the DNA. TRBV1 has pseudogene status. CDR3 size: 14 residues. The DNA for the CDR3 is TGCACCAGCACCCTTAAGCGGGAGACCAAGACCCAGTACTTC. This gives the protein CTSTLKRETKTQYF.

J is TRBJ2-7 and V is TRBV4-1; 15 bases fit TRBD2. The CDR3 is 16 residues long. CDR1 and CDR2 from the germline V gene are MGHRA and YSYEKL. Trimming removed 0 bases from V and 7 bases from J; junction bases left unmatched: 4. Here the CDR3 DNA reads TGCGCCAGCAGCCAAGAGGGACTAGCGGGAGGCGGTGAGCAGTACTTC. Amino acids: CASSQEGLAGGGEQYF.

The genes are TRBV12-5 and TRBJ2-2; tentative D call: TRBD1 (5 bases). V shed 0 bases and J shed 0 bases, with 11 bases lying between them. The CDR3 has 17 amino acids. Looked up from germline, CDR1 is LGHNT and CDR2 is FRNRAP. The CDR3 DNA reads TGTGCTAGTGGTTTGGTGACAGCTACTACGAACACCGGGGAGCTGTTTTTT. Its translation: CASGLVTATTNTGELFF.

This clone was detected only once. V and J are TRBV29-1 and TRBJ1-4; perhaps TRBD1 as D (5 bases). Germline CDR1 is SQVTM and CDR2 is ANQGSEA. The CDR3 runs 14 residues. V was trimmed by 4 bases and J by 5 bases, leaving 14 bases between them. CDR3 loop: CSVAGGTGNEKLFF. The CDR3 region has the DNA TGCAGCGTTGCTGGAGGGACGGGAAATGAAAAACTGTTTTTT.

The chain links TRBV27 to TRBJ2-5, with D uncertain. Trimming left V 3 bases short and J 3 bases short, with 11 bases between. Germline CDR1 MNHEY, CDR2 SMNVEV (reference sequence). This CDR3 region has 14 residues. CDR3 sequence reads: CASSLGFQEETQYF. The DNA for the CDR3 is TGTGCCAGCAGTTTGGGCTTTCAGGAAGAGACCCAGTACTTC.

The chain couples TRBV10-1 to TRBJ2-7; possibly TRBD2 for D (6 bases). The V end was cut by 3 bases, the J end by 6 bases, with 18 bases between. In germline, CDR1 is WNHNN, CDR2 SYGVQD (reference sequence). The CDR3 totals 15 residues. CDR3 region: CASSERQDGGTEQYF. The CDR3, as DNA: TGCGCCAGCAGTGAAAGGCAGGACGGGGGAACCGAGCAGTACTTC.

The chain has TRBV28 and TRBJ1-3, with D unresolved. Germline V gives CDR1 MDHEN, CDR2 SYDVKM. The CDR3 consists of 11 residues. V was trimmed by 4 bases and J by 8 bases, leaving 6 bases between them. CDR3 sequence: CASSSGDTIYF. CDR3 DNA sequence: TGTGCCAGCAGTTCAGGTGACACCATATATTTT.